The 29 T cell receptor beta chains below were found in one sample sequenced in a study of T cells in Graves' hyperthyroidism and ophthalmopathy. It was RNA transcripts that yielded the amplified TCR beta CDR3 regions. The TCR CDR3 first-round RT-PCR relied on the HTBI primer set. TCRdb called the multiplex PCR reads again in MiXCR, with one record for every CDR3 protein. The data hold 540,000 or so distinct CDR3 sequences, with around a sixth observed a single time. Sequenced: blood. Receptors were obtained from a young woman with Graves' hyperthyroidism.

The V call is TRBV28, the J call TRBJ2-7, with TRBD2 matching over 12 bases. This CDR3 spans 14 amino acids. CDR1 is MDHEN, CDR2 SYDVKM, per germline. The V segment lost 6 bases and the J segment 4 bases; nucleotides outside the gene matches: 4. The CDR3 DNA sequence: TGTGCCAGCAGACGGACTAGCGGGAAATACGAGCAGTACTTC. This translates into CASRRTSGKYEQYF.

This clonotype was counted at least ten times. The chain carries TRBV11-3 and TRBJ2-2; 8 positions agree with TRBD2. The germline CDR1 and CDR2 sequences are SGHNT and YENEEA. Trimming took 1 base from V and 2 from J; bases not matched to a gene: 6. The CDR3 is 17 residues long. The CDR3 nucleotides are TGTGCCAGCAGCTTAGTTCGGCTAGCGGGTAACACCGGGGAGCTGTTTTTT. The encoded protein is CASSLVRLAGNTGELFF. The entire variable domain, with the rest obtained from reference TRBV11-3 and TRBJ2-2, is as follows: EAGVVQSPRYKIIEKKQPVAFWCNPISGHNTLYWYLQNLGQGPELLIRYENEEAVDDSQLPKDRFSAERLKGVDSTLKIQPAELGDSAVYLCASSLVRLAGNTGELFFGEGSRLTVL.

This clonotype was detected only a few times. The V call is TRBV7-2, the J call TRBJ2-4, with 7 bases aligning to TRBD2. V trimming: 5 bases; J trimming: 2 bases; junction bases outside the gene matches: 15. CDR1 SGHTA and CDR2 FQGNSA come from the germline V gene. The CDR3 runs 18 residues. CDR3: CASSLPPPGGFSKNIQYF. Here the CDR3 DNA reads TGTGCCAGCAGCCTTCCCCCGCCCGGGGGGTTCTCCAAAAACATTCAGTACTTC. The complete variable domain, with remaining parts taken from reference TRBV7-2 and TRBJ2-4, reads GAGVSQSPSNKVTEKGKDVELRCDPISGHTALYWYRQSLGQGLEFLIYFQGNSAPDKSGLPSDRFSAERTGGSVSTLTIQRTQQEDSAVYLCASSLPPPGGFSKNIQYFGAGTRLSVL.

The chain has TRBV27 and TRBJ2-2, with a weak D call TRBD1 (6 bases). In germline, CDR1 is MNHEY, CDR2 SMNVEV (reference sequence). The V end was cut by 6 bases, the J end by 1 base, with 12 bases between. This CDR3 has 15 residues. In DNA form, the CDR3 reads TGTGCCAGCAGCATTTGGGGGCTGAACACCGGGGAGCTGTTTTTT. It specifies CASSIWGLNTGELFF.

The chain combines TRBV7-2 with TRBJ2-5; TRBD2 matches at 7 bases. The CDR3 extends over 16 amino acids. V lost 6 bases to trimming and J lost 4 bases; unmatched junction nucleotides: 14. CDR1 and CDR2 from the germline V gene are SGHTA and FQGNSA. The CDR3 sequence: CASSSTLASLGETQYF. The CDR3 coding sequence is TGTGCCAGCAGTTCAACACTAGCGAGTCTGGGAGAGACCCAGTACTTC.

This clonotype appeared a few times. J is TRBJ2-1 and V is TRBV24-1; no firm D call. The germline V gene encodes CDR1 KGHDR and CDR2 SFDVKD. Trimming shortened V by 4 bases and J by 9 bases, and 9 bases separated the two germline ends. The length of the CDR3 is 12 residues. CDR3 sequence reads: CATSDRTGEQFF. The DNA for the CDR3 is TGTGCCACCAGTGACCGGACGGGTGAGCAGTTCTTC.

The chain combines TRBV12-3 or TRBV12-4 with TRBJ1-5; D possibly corresponds to TRBD1 (5 bases). V dropped 6 bases and J dropped 2 bases, with 17 bases sitting between them. The CDR3 totals 16 residues. The CDR3 DNA reads as TGTGCCAGCAGCAACCGGGGGGGGGTTGGCAATCAGCCCCAGCATTTT. Its translation: CASSNRGGVGNQPQHF.

This clonotype came up many times. The chain combines TRBV11-2 with TRBJ1-6, with 9 bases fitting TRBD1. Looked up from germline, CDR1 is SGHAT and CDR2 is FQNNGV. The trim removed 4 bases at V and 6 bases at J, leaving 4 bases unmatched. This CDR3 region has 15 residues. The CDR3 DNA reads as TGTGCCAGCAGCTGGGACAGGGTCACTAATTCACCCCTCCACTTT. Protein: CASSWDRVTNSPLHF. The full variable domain, completed using reference TRBV11-2 and TRBJ1-6, is EAGVAQSPRYKIIEKRQSVAFWCNPISGHATLYWYQQILGQGPKLLIQFQNNGVVDDSQLPKDRFSAERLKGVDSTLKIQPAKLEDSAVYLCASSWDRVTNSPLHFGNGTRLTVT.

This clonotype was found many times. The chain joins TRBV11-1 to TRBJ2-1; 8 nucleotides line up with TRBD2. Germline V CDR1 and CDR2: SGHAT, FQDESV (reference sequence). The CDR3 extends over 16 amino acids. V was clipped by 5 bases and J by 6 bases; unmatched bases: 12. CDR3 nucleotides: TGTGCCAGCAGCACCCCCCGGGGACTAGGGGCCAATGAGCAGTTCTTC. Translating it yields CASSTPRGLGANEQFF. Variable domain in full (rest from reference TRBV11-1 and TRBJ2-1): EAEVAQSPRYKITEKSQAVAFWCDPISGHATLYWYRQILGQGPELLVQFQDESVVDDSQLPKDRFSAERLKGVDSTLKIQPAELGDSAMYLCASSTPRGLGANEQFFGPGTRLTVL.

Comments on this clonotype: Given a much more abundant clone one base away, this may be a read error. The chain recombines TRBV27 with TRBJ2-3, with a tentative D call TRBD1 (6 bases). Trimming pared 4 bases from V and 3 bases from J, leaving 14 bases between. Per the germline V gene, CDR1 is MNHEY and CDR2 is SMNVEV (reference sequence). CDR3 length: 15 amino acids. This chain's CDR3 is CASSSSQGRTDTQYF. In nucleotides, the CDR3 is TGTGCCAGCAGTTCGTCCCAGGGGAGAACAGATACGCAGTATTTT.

This clonotype was recorded many times. The V and J genes are TRBV10-3 and TRBJ2-7, with TRBD1 matching 7 bases. The length of the CDR3 is 15 residues. J gave up 2 bases and V 2 bases, and 6 bases lay outside the gene matches. Germline loops: CDR1 ENHRY, CDR2 SYGVKD. The CDR3 spells CAISERGTVPYEQYF. The CDR3 nucleotides read TGTGCCATCAGTGAGAGGGGGACAGTACCCTACGAGCAGTACTTC.

The chain combines TRBV7-2 with TRBJ1-6, with D maybe TRBD1 (5 bases). V was pared by 4 bases and J by 5 bases, with 12 bases between. Germline lookup yields CDR1 SGHTA and CDR2 FQGNSA. This CDR3 comprises 15 residues. The CDR3 region is CASSSGDLDNSPLHF. DNA of the CDR3: TGTGCCAGCAGCTCGGGGGATTTAGATAATTCACCCCTCCACTTT.

The table lists this clonotype with a few counts. For the CDR3, the DNA is TGTGCCAGTCGTGTACGCCGGGACAGGGACGAGCAGTACTTC. Encoded protein: CASRVRRDRDEQYF. The chain carries TRBV27 and TRBJ2-7; 9 bases are a match to TRBD1. V gave up 9 bases and J gave up 5 bases; unmatched junction bases: 11. The CDR3 length is 14 residues. Germline loops: CDR1 MNHEY, CDR2 SMNVEV (reference sequence).

The sample holds many counts of this clonotype. The chain links TRBV27 to TRBJ2-3; TRBD1 aligns across 11 bases. Germline lookup yields CDR1 MNHEY and CDR2 SMNVEV (reference sequence). The CDR3 has 15 amino acids. V was pared by 6 bases and J by 3 bases, with 5 bases of the junction left unmatched. CDR3: CASSRTGGRTDTQYF. The CDR3 DNA follows: TGTGCCAGCAGCAGGACAGGGGGCAGAACAGATACGCAGTATTTT.

J is TRBJ2-7 and V is TRBV6-5, with unresolved D. The CDR3 extends over 14 amino acids. The germline CDR1 and CDR2 sequences are MNHEY and SVGAGI. V lost 2 bases to trimming and J lost 2 bases, with 10 bases between them. The CDR3 loop reads CASSYRTLAYEQYF. The DNA for the CDR3 is TGTGCCAGCAGTTACCGGACGTTGGCCTACGAGCAGTACTTC.

In this sample, this clonotype turned up many times. V and J are TRBV11-1 and TRBJ2-1; TRBD2 aligns across 8 bases. Trimming took 5 bases from V and 8 from J; bases not matched to a gene: 5. The germline V gene has CDR1 SGHAT and CDR2 FQDESV (reference sequence). The CDR3 runs 13 residues. CDR3 nucleotides: TGTGCCAGCAGCATTAGCGGGATCGATGAGCAGTTCTTC. This sequence encodes CASSISGIDEQFF. Filled out from reference TRBV11-1 and TRBJ2-1, the complete variable domain reads EAEVAQSPRYKITEKSQAVAFWCDPISGHATLYWYRQILGQGPELLVQFQDESVVDDSQLPKDRFSAERLKGVDSTLKIQPAELGDSAMYLCASSISGIDEQFFGPGTRLTVL.

Ten or more counts support this clonotype. Written as DNA, the CDR3 is TGTGCCAGCAGCTTGTCCGCGGGATACACAGATACGCAGTATTTT. Translation gives CASSLSAGYTDTQYF. The chain has TRBV7-2 and TRBJ2-3; TRBD2 is a possible D gene (6 bases). V lost 3 bases and J 2 bases, leaving 12 bases between the germline ends. This CDR3 has 15 amino acids. Germline CDR1 is SGHTA and CDR2 is FQGNSA.

The chain joins TRBV19 to TRBJ2-2; D is unresolved. The CDR3 totals 12 residues. The germline CDR1 and CDR2 sequences are LNHDA and SQIVND (reference sequence). Deletions cut 5 bases from V and 8 bases from J, with 9 bases between. The CDR3 sequence is CASSWVAGELFF. CDR3 DNA: TGTGCCAGTAGTTGGGTGGCGGGGGAGCTGTTTTTT.

This clonotype was seen many times. The chain combines TRBV7-3 with TRBJ2-3, with a possible D match to TRBD2 (6 bases). The CDR3 consists of 13 residues. The V end lost 5 bases, the J end lost 6 bases, and 12 bases lay between the germline ends. From germline, CDR1 is SGHTA and CDR2 FQGTGA. Written as DNA, the CDR3 is TGTGCCAGCAGCCCAGGAGGGTGGGATACGCAGTATTTT. It translates to CASSPGGWDTQYF.

This clonotype was seen at least ten times. The chain recombines TRBV28 with TRBJ2-1; TRBD2 might be the D (5 bases). This CDR3 region has 15 residues. V was pared by 4 bases and J by 2 bases, with 12 bases between. Germline V gene lookup returns CDR1 MDHEN and CDR2 SYDVKM. CDR3 DNA: TGTGCCAGCAGTTCAGAGGGTAGGGCCTACAATGAGCAGTTCTTC. Its protein product is CASSSEGRAYNEQFF.

This clonotype was detected many times. V is TRBV11-2 and J is TRBJ2-7; D is ambiguous. CDR1 and CDR2 (germline): SGHAT, FQNNGV. Trimming cost V 0 bases and J 4 bases, with 7 bases left between them. This CDR3 comprises 13 residues. This CDR3 is CASSLEPHYEQYF. The CDR3 DNA follows: TGTGCCAGCAGCTTAGAACCCCATTACGAGCAGTACTTC.

The chain uses TRBV20-1 and TRBJ2-1; D may be TRBD2 (6 bases). The CDR3 consists of 14 residues. CDR1 and CDR2 (germline): DFQATT, SNEGSKA (reference sequence). Trimming pared 3 bases from V and 6 bases from J, leaving 15 bases between. CDR3 nucleotide sequence: TGCAGTGCTAGTGGGGCGGGAAGGGGCAATGAGCAGTTCTTC. Protein product: CSASGAGRGNEQFF.

The chain has TRBV5-5 and TRBJ2-1, with D possibly TRBD2 on 6 matching bases. The CDR3 runs to 15 residues. V gave up 4 bases and J gave up 4 bases, with 15 bases separating them. Germline-derived CDR1 and CDR2 are SGHKS and YYEKEE (reference sequence). The CDR3 sequence: CASSATGLAYNEQFF. CDR3 coding DNA: TGTGCCAGCAGCGCAACGGGACTTGCTTACAATGAGCAGTTCTTC.

In its sample, this clonotype was seen a few times. V usage is TRBV5-1 and J usage is TRBJ2-3; D call uncertain. The germline V gene has CDR1 SGHRS and CDR2 YFSETQ. Trimming stripped 0 bases from V and 3 bases from J, with 11 bases between. This CDR3 has 15 residues. The CDR3 DNA is TGCGCCAGCAGCTTGGTCGGCCAGCAGACAGATACGCAGTATTTT. Protein sequence: CASSLVGQQTDTQYF.

This clonotype was seen a handful of times. The chain has TRBV9 and TRBJ2-3, with D possibly matching TRBD1 (5 bases). The CDR3 loop spans 15 amino acids. Germline V gene sequence: CDR1 SGDLS, CDR2 YYNGEE. Trimming cost V 0 bases and J 5 bases, with 13 bases left between them. CDR3 DNA: TGTGCCAGCAGCGTAGTATGGGGCTCTGAAGATACGCAGTATTTT. It specifies CASSVVWGSEDTQYF. Supplemented by reference TRBV9 and TRBJ2-3, the full variable domain reads DSGVTQTPKHLITATGQRVTLRCSPRSGDLSVYWYQQSLDQGLQFLIQYYNGEERAKGNILERFSAQQFPDLHSELNLSSLELGDSALYFCASSVVWGSEDTQYFGPGTRLTVL.

This clonotype came up many times. The V gene is TRBV7-3, the J gene TRBJ2-3, with TRBD2 identical over 7 bases. This CDR3 comprises 15 residues. The J segment lost 2 bases and the V segment lost 2 bases, leaving 4 bases of the junction unmatched. Germline V CDR1 and CDR2: SGHTA, FQGTGA. Written as DNA, the CDR3 is TGTGCCAGCAGCTTAGGAGCGGGACCCACAGATACGCAGTATTTT. Translating it yields CASSLGAGPTDTQYF.

This clonotype was counted ten times or more. This sequence joins TRBV7-3 and TRBJ2-7, with 7 bases fitting TRBD2. J was trimmed by 3 bases and V by 5 bases; bases with no gene match: 10. Germline-derived CDR1 and CDR2 are SGHTA and FQGTGA. This CDR3 region has 15 residues. The CDR3 loop reads CASSPQPGLVYEQYF. As DNA, the CDR3 is TGTGCCAGCAGCCCGCAACCCGGACTAGTCTACGAGCAGTACTTC.

The rearrangement links TRBV9 to TRBJ1-1; a weak D match, TRBD1 (5 bases). V was shortened by 3 bases and J by 1 base, with 13 bases between the two germline ends. The germline CDR1 and CDR2 sequences are SGDLS and YYNGEE. This CDR3 is 15 amino acids long. This CDR3 reads CASSAEGLTNTEAFF. In DNA, the CDR3 is TGTGCCAGCAGCGCGGAGGGGCTTACGAACACTGAAGCTTTCTTT.

This clonotype has at least ten counts. The rearrangement links TRBV2 to TRBJ2-1; TRBD2 matches 8 bases. The germline V gene has CDR1 SNHLY and CDR2 FYNNEI. The CDR3 sequence is 17 residues long. Unmatched junction bases numbered 21, after V lost 7 bases and J lost 10 bases. In DNA form, the CDR3 reads TGTGCCAGCATCTCCCGGGCAGGGACTAGAGGCATGCAGGAGCAGTTCTTC. It encodes CASISRAGTRGMQEQFF.